Here is one TCR beta chain with its context. The study enrolled healthy HIV-negative adults without recent acute infections or vaccinations as donors. Donors were Caucasian adults residing in Nashville, Tennessee, USA. Clones were read by immunoSEQ multiplex PCR, and TCRdb kept only the in-frame ones, dropping some. The table shows 100,000 or so clones, with approximately 51% occurring only once. This record belongs to a study of shared clonotypes between healthy human individuals. Germline values: CDR1 SGHTA, CDR2 FQGNSA. The CDR3 has 14 amino acids. V lost 5 bases and J lost 4, with 14 bases in between.

The rearrangement uses TRBV7-2 and TRBJ2-5, with no clear D. The specimen was PBMCs. The clonotype originates from a woman aged 40 to 49 in good health. Some clones in this sample may be carry-over from other donors' samples. This CDR3 is CASSPVRFAETQYF. As DNA, the CDR3 is TGTGCCAGCAGCCCCGTGAGGTTTGCAGAGACCCAGTACTTC.